This T cell receptor beta chain was observed in a study of cytomegalovirus exposure and HLA in healthy donors. Study in general: As an earlier analysis found, around 200 million T cells yielded around 110 million unique TCR beta sequences. Study conclusions and caveats: At a 0.05 false discovery rate, a later analysis found about 17,000 TCR beta sequences to be associated with HLA alleles.

Concerning this clone: The antigen remains unidentified.

The PCR was carried out with 60 Vbeta primers and 13 Jbeta primers. Clones were sequenced by immunoSEQ multiplex PCR, and TCRdb holds only the in-frame ones, with some missing. The data contain roughly 150,000 clones, 65% to 80% of them singletons. The clonotype originates from a woman in her 30s in good health and CMV-seronegative. The source material was PBMCs.

CDR3 residues: CASSVRVGGGYGYTF. The CDR3 coding sequence is TGTGCCAGCAGTGTTCGGGTCGGGGGTGGCTATGGCTACACCTTC. The rearrangement joins TRBV6-4 to TRBJ1-2; a possible D gene is TRBD1 (5 bases). The V gene's germline CDR1 is MRHNA and CDR2 SNTAGT. Trimming took off 4 bases at V and 4 bases at J, with 16 bases between the two ends. This CDR3 spans 15 amino acids.